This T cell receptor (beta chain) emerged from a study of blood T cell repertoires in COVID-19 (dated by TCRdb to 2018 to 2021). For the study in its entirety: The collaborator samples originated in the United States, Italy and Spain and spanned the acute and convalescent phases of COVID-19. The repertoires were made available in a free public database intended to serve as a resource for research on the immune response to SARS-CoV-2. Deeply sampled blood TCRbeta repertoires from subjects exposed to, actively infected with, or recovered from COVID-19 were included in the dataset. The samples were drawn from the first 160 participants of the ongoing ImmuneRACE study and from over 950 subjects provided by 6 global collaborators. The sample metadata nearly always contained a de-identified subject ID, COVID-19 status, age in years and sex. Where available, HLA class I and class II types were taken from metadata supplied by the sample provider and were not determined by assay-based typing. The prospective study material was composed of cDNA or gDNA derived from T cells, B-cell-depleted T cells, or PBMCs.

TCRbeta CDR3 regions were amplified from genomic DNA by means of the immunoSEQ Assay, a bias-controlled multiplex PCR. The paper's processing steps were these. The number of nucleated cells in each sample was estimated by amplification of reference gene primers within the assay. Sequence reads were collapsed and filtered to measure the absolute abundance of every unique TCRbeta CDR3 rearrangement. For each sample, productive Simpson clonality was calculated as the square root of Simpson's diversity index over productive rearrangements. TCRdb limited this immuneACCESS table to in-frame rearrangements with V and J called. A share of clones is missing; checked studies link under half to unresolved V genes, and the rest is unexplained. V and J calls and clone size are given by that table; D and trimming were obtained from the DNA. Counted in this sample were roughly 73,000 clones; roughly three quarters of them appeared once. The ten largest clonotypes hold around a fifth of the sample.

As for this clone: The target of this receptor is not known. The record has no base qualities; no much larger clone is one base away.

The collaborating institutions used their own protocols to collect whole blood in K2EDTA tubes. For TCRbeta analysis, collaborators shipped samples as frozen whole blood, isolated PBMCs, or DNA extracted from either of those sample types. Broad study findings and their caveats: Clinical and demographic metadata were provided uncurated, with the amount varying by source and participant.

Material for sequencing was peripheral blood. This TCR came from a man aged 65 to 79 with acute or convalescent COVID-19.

The CDR3 amino acid sequence is: CASSLKGGQPQHF. The DNA reads as follows: TGTGCCAGCAGCTTAAAAGGGGGTCAGCCCCAGCATTTT. Here the chain combines TRBV7-2 and TRBJ1-5; TRBD1 is possibly the D segment (6 matching bases). Trimming takes 2 bases from V and 6 bases from J, and the germline ends sit 8 bases apart. The CDR3 starts with the cysteine, ends with the phenylalanine, and has 13 residues. The only DNA kept is the CDR3, 39 bases in frame from the first base. CDR1 SGHTA and CDR2 FQGNSA were looked up in the germline V gene.